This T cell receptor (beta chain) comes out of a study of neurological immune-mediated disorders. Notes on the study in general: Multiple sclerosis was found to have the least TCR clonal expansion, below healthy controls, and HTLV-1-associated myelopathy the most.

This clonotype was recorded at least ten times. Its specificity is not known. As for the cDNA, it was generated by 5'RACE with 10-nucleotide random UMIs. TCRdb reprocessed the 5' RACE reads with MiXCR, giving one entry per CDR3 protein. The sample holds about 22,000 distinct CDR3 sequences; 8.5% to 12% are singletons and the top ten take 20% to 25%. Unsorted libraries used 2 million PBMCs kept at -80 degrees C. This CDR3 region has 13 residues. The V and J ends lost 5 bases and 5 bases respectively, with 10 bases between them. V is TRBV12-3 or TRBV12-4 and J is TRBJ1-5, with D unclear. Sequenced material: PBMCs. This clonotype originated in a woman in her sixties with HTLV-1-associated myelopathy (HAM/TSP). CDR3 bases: TGTGCCAGCAGTGTCGGGGTAGATCAGCCCCAGCATTTT. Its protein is CASSVGVDQPQHF.